The clone carrying this T cell receptor (beta chain) showed up just a few times. The sample comes from a study of blood T cell repertoires in COVID-19. Study-wide background: Material from acute and convalescent COVID-19 was sourced from the United States, Italy and Spain. T cells, B-cell-depleted T cells, or PBMCs supplied cDNA or gDNA.

Sequenced by immunoSEQ multiplex PCR; TCRdb stores in-frame clones only, minus some. This table holds some 160,000 clones, around 80% found once. With 4 bases clipped from V and 2 bases from J, the junction kept 6 bases outside the gene matches. Germline V gene sequence: CDR1 SQVTM, CDR2 ANQGSEA. The CDR3 has 14 residues. The TCR comes from a man between 65 and 80 years old with active or convalescent COVID-19. The chain carries TRBV29-1 and TRBJ1-2, with 8 positions matching TRBD1. Sequences were obtained from peripheral blood. The CDR3 coding sequence is TGCAGCGTTGCTGCAGGGGGCTGGAACTATGGCTACACCTTC. It specifies CSVAAGGWNYGYTF.